Each of the 3 T cell receptor beta chains below was sequenced from the same sample in a study of CD8+CD57+ T cells in acquired aplastic anemia. Genomic DNA, serving as template, underwent TCR beta VDJ and CDR3 profiling. Each CDR3 protein is one row after TCRdb ran MiXCR on the reads. The sample lists about 190,000 distinct CDR3 sequences, approximately 50% occurring once. Sequencing used sorted CD4+, CD8+, or CD8+CD57+ T cells (not recorded which) from PBMCs. The receptors were sampled from a human donor in good health, serving as a control.

For this clonotype: A much larger clone is a single base away; this may be a read error. V and J are TRBV4-3 and TRBJ1-3; TRBD1 might be the D (6 bases). This CDR3 has 17 amino acids. Germline V lookup: CDR1 LGHNA, CDR2 YSLEER. CDR3 sequence (DNA): TGCACCAGCAGCCAAGATCCCCAGGGGTCGGTAGGAAACACCATATATTTT. As protein: CTSSQDPQGSVGNTIYF.

This rearrangement joins TRBV20-1 to TRBJ2-5, with 7 bases aligning to TRBD1. The CDR3 contains 15 residues. V dropped 3 bases and J dropped 4; count of bases not matched to a gene: 11. The germline V gene has CDR1 DFQATT and CDR2 SNEGSKA (reference sequence). The CDR3 region has the DNA TGCAGTGCTAGCTTGACAGGGTGGTTGAGAGAGACCCAGTACTTC. Translation gives CSASLTGWLRETQYF.

The J gene is TRBJ1-6, the V gene TRBV20-1; D not certain. There are 14 residues in the CDR3. V was clipped by 3 bases and J by 0 bases, with 6 bases between them. Germline V gives CDR1 DFQATT, CDR2 SNEGSKA (reference sequence). The CDR3 here is CSARDGSYNSPLHF. CDR3 DNA sequence: TGCAGTGCTAGGGACGGCTCCTATAATTCACCCCTCCACTTT.